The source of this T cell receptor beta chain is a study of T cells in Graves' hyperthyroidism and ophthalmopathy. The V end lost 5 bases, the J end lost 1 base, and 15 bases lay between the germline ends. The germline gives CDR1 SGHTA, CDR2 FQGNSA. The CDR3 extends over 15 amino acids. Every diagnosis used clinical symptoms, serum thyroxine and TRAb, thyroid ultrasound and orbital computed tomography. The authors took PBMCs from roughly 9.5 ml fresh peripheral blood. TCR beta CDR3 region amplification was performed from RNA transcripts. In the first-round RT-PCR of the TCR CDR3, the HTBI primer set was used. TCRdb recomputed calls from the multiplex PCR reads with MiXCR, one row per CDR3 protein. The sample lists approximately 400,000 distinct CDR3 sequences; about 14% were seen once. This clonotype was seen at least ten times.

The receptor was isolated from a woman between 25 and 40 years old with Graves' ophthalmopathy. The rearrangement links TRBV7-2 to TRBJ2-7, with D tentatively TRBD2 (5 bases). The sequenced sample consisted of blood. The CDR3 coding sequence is TGTGCCAGCAGCCCCGAAGGGAGAGTATCCTACGAGCAGTACTTC. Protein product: CASSPEGRVSYEQYF.